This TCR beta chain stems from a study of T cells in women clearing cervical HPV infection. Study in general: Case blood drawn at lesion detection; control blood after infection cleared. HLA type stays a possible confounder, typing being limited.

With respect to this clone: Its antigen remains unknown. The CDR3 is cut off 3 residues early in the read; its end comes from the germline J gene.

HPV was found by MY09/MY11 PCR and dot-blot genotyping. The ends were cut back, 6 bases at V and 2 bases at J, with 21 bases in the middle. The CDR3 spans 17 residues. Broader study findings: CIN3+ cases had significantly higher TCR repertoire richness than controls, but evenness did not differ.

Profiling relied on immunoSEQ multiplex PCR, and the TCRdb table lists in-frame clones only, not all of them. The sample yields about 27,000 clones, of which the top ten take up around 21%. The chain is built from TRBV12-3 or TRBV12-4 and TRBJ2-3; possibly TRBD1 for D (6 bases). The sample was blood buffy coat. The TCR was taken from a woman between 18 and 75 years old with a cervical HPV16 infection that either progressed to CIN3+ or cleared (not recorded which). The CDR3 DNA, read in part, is TGTGCCAGCAGCCGTGCCCTCAGGGGCCCCTCCACAGATACG. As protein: CASSRALRGPSTDT. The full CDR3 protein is CASSRALRGPSTDTQYF.